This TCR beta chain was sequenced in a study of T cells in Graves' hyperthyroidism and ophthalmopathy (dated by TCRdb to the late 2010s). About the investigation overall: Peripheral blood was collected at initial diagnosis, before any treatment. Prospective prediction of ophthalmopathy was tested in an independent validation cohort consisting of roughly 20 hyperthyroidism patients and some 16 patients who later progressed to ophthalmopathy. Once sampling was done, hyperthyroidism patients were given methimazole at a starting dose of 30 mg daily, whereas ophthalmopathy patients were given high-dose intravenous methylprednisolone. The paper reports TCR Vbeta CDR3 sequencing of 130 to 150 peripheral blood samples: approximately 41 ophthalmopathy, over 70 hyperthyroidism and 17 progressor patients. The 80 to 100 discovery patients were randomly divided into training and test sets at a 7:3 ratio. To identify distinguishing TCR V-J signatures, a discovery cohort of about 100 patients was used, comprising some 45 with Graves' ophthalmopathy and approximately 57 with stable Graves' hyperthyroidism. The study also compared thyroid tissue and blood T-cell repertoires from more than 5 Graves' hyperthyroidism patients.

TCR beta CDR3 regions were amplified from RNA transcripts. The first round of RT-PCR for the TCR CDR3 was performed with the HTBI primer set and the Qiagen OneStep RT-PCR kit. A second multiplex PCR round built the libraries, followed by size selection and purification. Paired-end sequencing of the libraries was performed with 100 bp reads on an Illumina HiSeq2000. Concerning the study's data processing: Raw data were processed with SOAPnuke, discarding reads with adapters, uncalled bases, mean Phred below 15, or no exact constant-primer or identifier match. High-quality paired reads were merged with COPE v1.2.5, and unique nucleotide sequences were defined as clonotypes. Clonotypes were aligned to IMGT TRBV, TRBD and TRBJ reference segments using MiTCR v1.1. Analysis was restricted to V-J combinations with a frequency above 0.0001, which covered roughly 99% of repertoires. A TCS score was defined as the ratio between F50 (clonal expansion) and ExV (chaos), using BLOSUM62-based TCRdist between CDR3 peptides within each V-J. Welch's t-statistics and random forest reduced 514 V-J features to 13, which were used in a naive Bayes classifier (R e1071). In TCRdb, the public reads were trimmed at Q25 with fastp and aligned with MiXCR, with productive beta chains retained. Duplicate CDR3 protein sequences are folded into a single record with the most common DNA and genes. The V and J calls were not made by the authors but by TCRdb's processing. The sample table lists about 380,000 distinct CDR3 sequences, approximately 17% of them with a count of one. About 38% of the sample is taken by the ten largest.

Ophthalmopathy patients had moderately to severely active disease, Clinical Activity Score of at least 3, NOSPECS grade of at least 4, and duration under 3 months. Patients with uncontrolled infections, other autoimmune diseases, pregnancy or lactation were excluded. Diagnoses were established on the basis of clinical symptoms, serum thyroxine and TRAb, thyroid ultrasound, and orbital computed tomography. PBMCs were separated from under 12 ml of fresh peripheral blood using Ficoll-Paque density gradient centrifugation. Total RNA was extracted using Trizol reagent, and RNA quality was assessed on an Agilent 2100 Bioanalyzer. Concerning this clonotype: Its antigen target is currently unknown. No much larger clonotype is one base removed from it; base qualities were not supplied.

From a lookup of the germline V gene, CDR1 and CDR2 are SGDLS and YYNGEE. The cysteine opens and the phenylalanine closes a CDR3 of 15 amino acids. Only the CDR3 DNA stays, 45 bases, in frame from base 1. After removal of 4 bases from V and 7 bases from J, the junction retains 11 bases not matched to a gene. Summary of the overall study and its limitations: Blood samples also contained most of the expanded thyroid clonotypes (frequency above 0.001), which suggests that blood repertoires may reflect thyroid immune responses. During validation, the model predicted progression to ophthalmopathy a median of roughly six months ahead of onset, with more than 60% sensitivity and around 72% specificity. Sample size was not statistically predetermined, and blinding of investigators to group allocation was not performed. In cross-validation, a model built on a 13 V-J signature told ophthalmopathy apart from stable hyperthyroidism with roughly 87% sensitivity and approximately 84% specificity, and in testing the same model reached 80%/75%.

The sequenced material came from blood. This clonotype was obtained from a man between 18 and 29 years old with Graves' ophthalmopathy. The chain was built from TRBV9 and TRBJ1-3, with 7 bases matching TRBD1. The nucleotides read TGTGCCAGCAGCCCTTCGGGGGCAGGGGGGAACACCATATATTTT. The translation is CASSPSGAGGNTIYF.